Listed below are T cell receptor beta chains from one sample, sequenced in a study of cytomegalovirus exposure and HLA in healthy donors. The table came from immunoSEQ multiplex PCR; TCRdb's copy has only in-frame clones and leaves some out. The sample shows over 95,000 clones, around 77% of them seen only once. The sample was PBMCs. The origin of the receptors is a female donor in good health and CMV-seronegative. Both conserved end residues are part of each CDR3. A D gene is named only where the DNA matches it firmly. For some rows the clone size is stated as once, few or many, or as a class when expanded; others skip it.

DNA	CDR3	size	D	J	V
TGTGCCAGCAGTGCCTTCGGGGGGGGGCTTATCGAGACCCAGTACTTC	CASSAFGGGLIETQYF	NA	TRBD2	TRBJ2-5	TRBV9
TGTGCCACCAGCACGACCGGGAGCACTGAAGCTTTCTTT	CATSTTGSTEAFF	NA	NA	TRBJ1-1	TRBV15
TGTGCCAGCAGCCTTCAACCGGGACTAGCCACAGATACGCAGTATTTT	CASSLQPGLATDTQYF	NA	TRBD2	TRBJ2-3	TRBV7-3
TGTGCCAGCAGCCCTAAAGGGACTAGCGGGACCTCCGAGGGTTACAATGAGCAGTTCTTC	CASSPKGTSGTSEGYNEQFF	NA	TRBD2	TRBJ2-1	TRBV4-2
TGTGCCAGCAGCGTGACAGGTCGCGGCACTGAAGCTTTCTTT	CASSVTGRGTEAFF	NA	NA	TRBJ1-1	TRBV5-6
TGCGCCAGCAGGCCTACTAGCGGGAACTCGGGGGAGCTGTTTTTT	CASRPTSGNSGELFF	once	TRBD2	TRBJ2-2	TRBV5-1
TGTGCCAGCAGTCCCACAGGGGTAATCTACGAGCAGTACTTC	CASSPTGVIYEQYF	NA	TRBD1	TRBJ2-7	TRBV28
TGTGCCTGGAGTCCCTCTACTAACGATTCACCCCTCCACTTT	CAWSPSTNDSPLHF	NA	NA	TRBJ1-6	TRBV30
TGCGCCAGCAGTCCAGATGCTAGCGGTAGCACAGATACGCAGTATTTT	CASSPDASGSTDTQYF	NA	TRBD2	TRBJ2-3	TRBV5-1
TGTGCCAGCAGTTACAGGGACACAGATACGCAGTATTTT	CASSYRDTDTQYF	NA	NA	TRBJ2-3	TRBV6-4
TGTGCCTGGAGCCCAGGGTTTTCATGGGCTAATGAAAAACTGTTTTTT	CAWSPGFSWANEKLFF	NA	NA	TRBJ1-4	TRBV30
TGTGCCAGCAAAGGGGCTAGGGGACAGGGAGGGAATGAGCAGTTCTTC	CASKGARGQGGNEQFF	NA	TRBD1	TRBJ2-1	TRBV28
TGTGCCAGCAGCGTAGCGGGAGTAGATACGCAGTATTTT	CASSVAGVDTQYF	NA	NA	TRBJ2-3	TRBV9
TGTGCCAGCAGCGCTCATGACAGGGGATCCTATAATTCACCCCTCCACTTT	CASSAHDRGSYNSPLHF	NA	TRBD1	TRBJ1-6	TRBV7-8
TGTGCCATCAGTGCAGGGCAGGAGACCCAGTACTTC	CAISAGQETQYF	NA	NA	TRBJ2-5	TRBV10-3
TGCGCCAGCAGTGATACAGGGACTGAGCAGTTCTTC	CASSDTGTEQFF	NA	NA	TRBJ2-1	TRBV10-1
TGTGCCAGCAGTGAAGAACCGAGTACTGAGCAGTTCTTC	CASSEEPSTEQFF	NA	NA	TRBJ2-1	TRBV6-1
TGTGCCAGCAGCCTAGGGCAGGTTCGTGGAACTGAAGCTTTCTTT	CASSLGQVRGTEAFF	NA	NA	TRBJ1-1	TRBV7-2
TGTGCCAGCACCCGGGACATCACCGAGCAGTACTTC	CASTRDITEQYF	NA	NA	TRBJ2-7	TRBV10-3
TGTGCCAGCTCACCACCGCGGAGGGCGGGGAACACTGAAGCTTTCTTT	CASSPPRRAGNTEAFF	once	NA	TRBJ1-1	TRBV18
TGTGCCAGCAGCTTCGGGGGGGGATCCTCCTACGAGCAGTACTTC	CASSFGGGSSYEQYF	NA	TRBD2	TRBJ2-7	TRBV7-2
TGTGCCAGTAGGGATTACAGGGGCGGGGACGAGCAGTACTTC	CASRDYRGGDEQYF	NA	NA	TRBJ2-7	TRBV19
TGTGCCAGCAGTGGCGGGGACCTTAGCAATCAGCCCCAGCATTTT	CASSGGDLSNQPQHF	once	NA	TRBJ1-5	TRBV2
TGTGCCAGCAGTTTAGGGTATGGGGGGGCGGACTACGAGCAGTACTTC	CASSLGYGGADYEQYF	few	NA	TRBJ2-7	TRBV28
TGTGCCAGCAGCCCCCGACTTACCCCGAGCTCCTACGAGCAGTACTTC	CASSPRLTPSSYEQYF	NA	NA	TRBJ2-7	TRBV9
TGTGCCTGGAGTAAAGGACAGAAGTACGAGCAGTACTTC	CAWSKGQKYEQYF	NA	NA	TRBJ2-7	TRBV30
TGCGCCAGCAGCCATGGACAGGGTGGCGAGCAGTACTTC	CASSHGQGGEQYF	NA	TRBD1	TRBJ2-7	TRBV4-1
TGTGCCAGCAGCCTAAGTCCCTACGAGCAGTACTTC	CASSLSPYEQYF	NA	NA	TRBJ2-7	TRBV5-6
TGTGCCAGTAAGCTAGCGACCTACAATGAGCAGTTCTTC	CASKLATYNEQFF	NA	NA	TRBJ2-1	TRBV19
TGTGCCAGCAGTTTACAGGACAGGTGGGACCGTTCCTTTCGTGGCTACACCTTC	CASSLQDRWDRSFRGYTF	NA	TRBD1	TRBJ1-2	TRBV28
TGTGCCAGCAGCTCATACACCACAAACATTCAGTACTTC	CASSSYTTNIQYF	NA	NA	TRBJ2-4	TRBV7-9
TGCAGCACCAGGGTCCCTGGGGCCAACGTCCTGACTTTC	CSTRVPGANVLTF	NA	NA	TRBJ2-6	TRBV29-1
TGTGCCAGCACTACGTACCAAGAGACCCAGTACTTC	CASTTYQETQYF	NA	NA	TRBJ2-5	TRBV2
TGTGCCAGCAGTGATAGGGGGACAGGGGACAGTGAAGCTTTCTTT	CASSDRGTGDSEAFF	NA	TRBD1	TRBJ1-1	TRBV2
TGTGCCAGCACCAGTAGGCAGGGTAACACTGAAGCTTTCTTT	CASTSRQGNTEAFF	NA	NA	TRBJ1-1	TRBV28
TGTGCCAGCAGTTCCAGGTCGGATTCACCCCTCCACTTT	CASSSRSDSPLHF	NA	NA	TRBJ1-6	TRBV5-4
TGTGCCAGTAGTATGTCCAGGGGGGTCTATGGCTACACCTTC	CASSMSRGVYGYTF	NA	TRBD1	TRBJ1-2	TRBV19
TGTTCCAGCAGCTTAGGTCGGACTGACTCTGGAAACACCATATATTTT	CSSSLGRTDSGNTIYF	once	NA	TRBJ1-3	TRBV7-9
TGTGCCAGCAGCATCAGGGGTGGAAACACCATATATTTT	CASSIRGGNTIYF	NA	NA	TRBJ1-3	TRBV7-8
TGTGCCTGGTACCCCGGACATAACTACACCTTC	CAWYPGHNYTF	NA	NA	TRBJ1-2	TRBV30
TGTGCCAGCAGCTTAGACTGGTTCAATGAGCAGTTCTTC	CASSLDWFNEQFF	few	NA	TRBJ2-1	TRBV7-3
TGTGCCAGCAGTTACTCAGGGACTAGCGGTTCGTTTTTT	CASSYSGTSGSFF	NA	TRBD2	TRBJ2-2	TRBV6-5
TGTGCCAGCAGCTTAACTTCCGCAGTGAACACTGAAGCTTTCTTT	CASSLTSAVNTEAFF	NA	NA	TRBJ1-1	TRBV7-3
TGTGCCAGTAGTGACGGTGGGGCCAGCGATGAGCAGTTCTTC	CASSDGGASDEQFF	NA	NA	TRBJ2-1	TRBV19
TGCAGCGTTGAAGATTCCCCTGATATAGGGTGGGGGGGTGGCTACACCTTC	CSVEDSPDIGWGGGYTF	NA	NA	TRBJ1-2	TRBV29-1
TGTGCCAGCAGCTCCGGACAGGGCACAGATACGCAGTATTTT	CASSSGQGTDTQYF	NA	TRBD1	TRBJ2-3	TRBV7-9
TGTGCCAGCCGTATACAGGGGATCAACGAGCAGTACTTC	CASRIQGINEQYF	few	TRBD1	TRBJ2-7	TRBV2
TGTGCCAGCAGCTTAGGCAGGGACACGGGCGAGCAGTACTTC	CASSLGRDTGEQYF	NA	NA	TRBJ2-7	TRBV7-2
TGTGCCAGCACCGAACAGGGGAGGACTGAAGCTTTCTTT	CASTEQGRTEAFF	few	TRBD1	TRBJ1-1	TRBV28
TGTGCCAGCAGCTTAGCCCGGGACAGGGGATATGGCTACACCTTC	CASSLARDRGYGYTF	few	TRBD1	TRBJ1-2	TRBV7-2
TGTGCCAGCAGAGACAGTTATTCACCCCTCCACTTT	CASRDSYSPLHF	NA	NA	TRBJ1-6	TRBV2
TGTGCCAGCAGCGTAGGGATGGGAGAATTTGAAGCTTTCTTT	CASSVGMGEFEAFF	NA	NA	TRBJ1-1	TRBV9
TGTGCCAGCAGCGCTACAGGGGACACCCAGTACTTC	CASSATGDTQYF	NA	TRBD1	TRBJ2-5	TRBV9
TGTGCCAGCAGCTTGCAATCTCGGGGGAGCGGCAATGAGCAGTTCTTC	CASSLQSRGSGNEQFF	NA	NA	TRBJ2-1	TRBV7-3